This TCR beta chain was obtained from a study of T cell responses to AZD1222 COVID-19 vaccine. Overall study: Pooling of second doses given at about 4 or about 12 weeks was done.

Produced via immunoSEQ multiplex PCR; TCRdb's table is partial and in-frame only. The sample carries 95,000 to 150,000 clones, around 85% recorded once. The sample in question was peripheral blood, obtained on day 0 of AZD1222 vaccination. This receptor was identified in an adult in good health.

DNA of the CDR3: TGCGCCAGCAGCCAAGTACAGGGAGACTCCTACGAGCAGTACTTC. Translating gives CASSQVQGDSYEQYF. This chain joins TRBV4-3 and TRBJ2-7; possible D gene TRBD1, 6 bases. V was trimmed by 1 base and J by 0 bases, leaving 10 bases between them. The germline gives CDR1 LGHNA, CDR2 YSLEER. The CDR3 covers 15 residues.